This record covers a single T cell receptor (beta chain). Libraries were prepared by immunoSEQ multiplex PCR; TCRdb keeps only in-frame clonotypes and omits some of them. The sample lists fewer than 90,000 clones, about 95% occurring once. The data originate from a study of blood T cell repertoires in COVID-19. In germline, CDR1 is SGHAT, CDR2 FQNNGV. The ends were cut back, 5 bases at V and 5 bases at J, with 6 bases in the middle. The length of the CDR3 is 11 residues. The rearrangement uses TRBV11-2 and TRBJ1-2, with D uncertain. This TCR derives from a human donor with active COVID-19. The donor label of this sample is uncertain. The source material was peripheral blood. The CDR3 protein is CASSRQYGYTF. CDR3 nucleotides: TGTGCCAGCAGCCGACAATATGGCTACACCTTC.